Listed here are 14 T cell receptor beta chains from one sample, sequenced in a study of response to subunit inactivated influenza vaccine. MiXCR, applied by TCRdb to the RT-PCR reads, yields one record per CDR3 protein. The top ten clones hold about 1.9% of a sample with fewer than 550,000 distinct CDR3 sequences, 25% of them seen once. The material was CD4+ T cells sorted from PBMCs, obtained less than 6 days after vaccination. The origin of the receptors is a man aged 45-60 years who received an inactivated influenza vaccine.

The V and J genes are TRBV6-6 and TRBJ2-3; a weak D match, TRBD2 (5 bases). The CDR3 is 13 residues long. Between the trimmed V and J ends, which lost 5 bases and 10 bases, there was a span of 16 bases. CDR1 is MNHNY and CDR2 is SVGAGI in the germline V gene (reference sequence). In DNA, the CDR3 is TGTGCCAGCAGTGCTCAGACCGTGGAGGCGCAGTATTTT. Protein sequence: CASSAQTVEAQYF.

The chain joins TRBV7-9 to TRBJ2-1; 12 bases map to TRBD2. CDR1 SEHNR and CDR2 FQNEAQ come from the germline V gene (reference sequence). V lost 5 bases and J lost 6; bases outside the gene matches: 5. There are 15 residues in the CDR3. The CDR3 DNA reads TGTGCCAGCAGCACTAGCGGGAGGCAGGTCAATGAGCAGTTCTTC. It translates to CASSTSGRQVNEQFF. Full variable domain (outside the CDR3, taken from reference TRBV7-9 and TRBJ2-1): DTGVSQNPRHKITKRGQNVTFRCDPISEHNRLYWYRQTLGQGPEFLTYFQNEAQLEKSRLLSDRFSAERPKGSFSTLEIQRTEQGDSAMYLCASSTSGRQVNEQFFGPGTRLTVL.

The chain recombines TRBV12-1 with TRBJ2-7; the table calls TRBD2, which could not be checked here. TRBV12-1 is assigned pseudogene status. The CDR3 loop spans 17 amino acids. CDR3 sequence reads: CASSPGLFLRAYYEQYF. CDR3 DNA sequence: TGTGCCAGCAGCCCCGGTCTGTTCTTGAGGGCCTACTACGAGCAGTACTTC.

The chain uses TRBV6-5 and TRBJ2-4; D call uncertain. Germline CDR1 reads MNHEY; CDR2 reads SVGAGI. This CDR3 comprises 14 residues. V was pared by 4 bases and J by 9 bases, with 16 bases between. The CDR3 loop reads CASSSPALLGIQYF. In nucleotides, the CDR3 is TGTGCCAGCAGTTCACCGGCTCTCTTAGGCATTCAGTACTTC.

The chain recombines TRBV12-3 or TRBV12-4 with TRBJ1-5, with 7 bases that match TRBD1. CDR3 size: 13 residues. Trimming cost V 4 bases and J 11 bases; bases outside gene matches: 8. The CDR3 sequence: CASSSLGQAAQHF. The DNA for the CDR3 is TGTGCCAGCAGTTCCCTCGGACAGGCGGCCCAGCATTTT.

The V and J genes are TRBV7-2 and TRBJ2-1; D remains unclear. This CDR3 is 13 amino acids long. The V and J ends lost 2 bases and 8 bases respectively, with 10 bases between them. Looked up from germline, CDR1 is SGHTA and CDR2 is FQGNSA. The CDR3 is CASSLTLHDEQFF. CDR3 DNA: TGTGCCAGCAGCTTAACCCTACATGATGAGCAGTTCTTC.

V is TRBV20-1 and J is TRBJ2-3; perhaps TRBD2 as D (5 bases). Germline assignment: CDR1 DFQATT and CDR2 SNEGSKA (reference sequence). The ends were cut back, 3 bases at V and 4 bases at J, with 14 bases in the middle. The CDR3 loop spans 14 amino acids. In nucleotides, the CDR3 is TGCAGTGCTAGCACTCCTACAGCGGCAGATACGCAGTATTTT. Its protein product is CSASTPTAADTQYF.

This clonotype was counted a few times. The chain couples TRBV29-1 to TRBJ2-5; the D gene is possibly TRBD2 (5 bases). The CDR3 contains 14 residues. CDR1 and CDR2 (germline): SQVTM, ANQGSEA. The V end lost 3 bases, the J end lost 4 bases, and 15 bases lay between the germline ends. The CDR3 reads CSVDGIVGGETQYF. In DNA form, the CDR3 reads TGCAGCGTTGACGGGATAGTAGGAGGAGAGACCCAGTACTTC.

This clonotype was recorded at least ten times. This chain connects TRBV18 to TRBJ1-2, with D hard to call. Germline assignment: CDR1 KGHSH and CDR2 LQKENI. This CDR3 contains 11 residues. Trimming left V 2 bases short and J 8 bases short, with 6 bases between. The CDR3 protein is CASSPNEGYTF. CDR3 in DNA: TGTGCCAGCTCACCAAACGAGGGCTACACCTTC.

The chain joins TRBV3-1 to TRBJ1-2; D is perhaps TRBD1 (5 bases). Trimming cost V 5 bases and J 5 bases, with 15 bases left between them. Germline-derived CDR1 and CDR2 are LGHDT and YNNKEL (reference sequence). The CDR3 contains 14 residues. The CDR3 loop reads CASSECRENYGYTF. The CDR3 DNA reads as TGTGCCAGCAGCGAATGCAGGGAAAATTATGGCTACACCTTC.

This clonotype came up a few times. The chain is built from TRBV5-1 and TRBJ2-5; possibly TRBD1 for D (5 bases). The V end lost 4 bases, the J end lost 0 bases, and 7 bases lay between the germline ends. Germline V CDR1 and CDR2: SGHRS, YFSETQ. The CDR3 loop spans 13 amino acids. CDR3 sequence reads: CASSADNQETQYF. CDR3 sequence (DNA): TGCGCCAGCAGCGCGGACAACCAAGAGACCCAGTACTTC.

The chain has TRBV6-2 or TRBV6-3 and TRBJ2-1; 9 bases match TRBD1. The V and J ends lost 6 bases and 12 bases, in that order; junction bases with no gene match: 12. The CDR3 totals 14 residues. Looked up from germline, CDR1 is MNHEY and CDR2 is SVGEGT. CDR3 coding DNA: TGTGCCAGCAGAAAGGGACAGGGAATCTTAGGGCAGTTCTTC. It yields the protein CASRKGQGILGQFF.

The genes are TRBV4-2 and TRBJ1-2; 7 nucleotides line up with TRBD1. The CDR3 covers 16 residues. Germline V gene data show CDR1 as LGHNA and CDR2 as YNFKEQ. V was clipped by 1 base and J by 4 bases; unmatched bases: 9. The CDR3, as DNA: TGTGCCAGCAGCCAAGCCCTCACGACAGGGATCTATGGCTACACCTTC. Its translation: CASSQALTTGIYGYTF.

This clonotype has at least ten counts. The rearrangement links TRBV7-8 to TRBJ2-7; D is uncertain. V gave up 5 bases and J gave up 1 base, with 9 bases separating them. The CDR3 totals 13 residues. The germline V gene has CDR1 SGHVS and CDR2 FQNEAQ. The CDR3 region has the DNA TGTGCCAGCAGCCCGCGACTGTCCTACGAGCAGTACTTC. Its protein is CASSPRLSYEQYF. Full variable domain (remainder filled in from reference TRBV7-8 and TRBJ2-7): GAGVSQSPRYKVAKRGQDVALRCDPISGHVSLFWYQQALGQGPEFLTYFQNEAQLDKSGLPSDRFFAERPEGSVSTLKIQRTQQEDSAVYLCASSPRLSYEQYFGPGTRLTVT.